These T cell receptor beta chains were read from a single sample in a study of blood T cell repertoires in COVID-19. TCRdb keeps only in-frame clones here, not all; method: immunoSEQ multiplex PCR. The table records about 220,000 clones, roughly four fifths of them present only once. Sequencing was done on a sample of peripheral blood. These receptors originate from a woman aged 70-85 years with COVID-19, enrolled during active disease. Each CDR3 is given with its conserved first and last residue. The D gene is left open where the match is weak. Not all rows give a size; the values are once, few, many and, for expanded clones, a class.

TRBJ2-7,-,16,-,TRBV11-2,CASSLPRQLRAYEQYF,TGTGCCAGCAGCCTGCCGAGACAGCTCCGAGCCTACGAGCAGTACTTC
TRBJ2-1,-,15,-,TRBV6-5,CASSYSVPRDNEQFF,TGTGCCAGCAGTTACTCCGTACCCCGGGACAATGAGCAGTTCTTC
TRBJ1-5,-,16,-,TRBV20-1,CSASTGFLGMDQPQHF,TGCAGTGCTAGTACAGGTTTCTTAGGGATGGATCAGCCCCAGCATTTT
TRBJ1-6,TRBD1,15,once,TRBV11-3,CASSFTGQGGSPLHF,TGTGCCAGCAGCTTTACCGGACAGGGTGGCTCACCCCTCCACTTT
TRBJ1-1,-,14,-,TRBV6-5,CASSWTAMNTEAFF,TGTGCCAGCAGCTGGACAGCTATGAACACTGAAGCTTTCTTT
TRBJ1-3,TRBD1,15,-,TRBV10-3,CAISEKGASGNTIYF,TGTGCCATCAGTGAAAAGGGGGCGTCAGGAAACACCATATATTTT
TRBJ1-5,-,15,-,TRBV28,CASSLLQGAGQPQHF,TGTGCCAGCAGTTTATTACAGGGTGCGGGTCAGCCCCAGCATTTT
TRBJ2-7,TRBD2,12,few,TRBV2,CASSGGGAEQYF,TGTGCCAGCAGCGGGGGGGGCGCCGAGCAGTACTTC
TRBJ1-5,-,14,-,TRBV27,CASSLQGPNQPQHF,TGTGCCAGCAGTTTGCAGGGCCCCAATCAGCCCCAGCATTTT
TRBJ2-7,-,18,few,TRBV4-3,CASSQEVDSRLPSYEQYF,TGCGCCAGCAGCCAAGAAGTCGATTCTAGGCTCCCCTCCTACGAGCAGTACTTC
TRBJ2-3,-,21,-,TRBV10-3,CAISESRSICPIEGGTDTQYF,TGTGCCATCAGTGAGTCGAGGTCTATTTGCCCCATTGAGGGGGGCACAGATACGCAGTATTTT
TRBJ2-2,-,13,-,TRBV24-1,CATKTTNTGELFF,TGTGCCACCAAAACGACAAACACCGGGGAGCTGTTTTTT
TRBJ2-7,-,13,-,TRBV14,CASSQDLWREQYF,TGTGCCAGCAGCCAAGACTTGTGGAGGGAGCAGTACTTC
TRBJ2-1,-,15,-,TRBV7-9,CASSLGRAGTNEQFF,TGTGCCAGCAGCTTAGGTCGGGCGGGGACCAATGAGCAGTTCTTC
TRBJ2-3,-,14,-,TRBV28,CASSYPGYPDTQYF,TGTGCCAGCAGCTACCCGGGGTATCCAGATACGCAGTATTTT
TRBJ2-1,-,17,-,TRBV4-2,CASRKGPAADTYNEQFF,TGTGCCAGCAGAAAGGGGCCGGCGGCCGACACCTACAATGAGCAGTTCTTC
TRBJ2-1,TRBD1,14,-,TRBV5-1,CASKGQGRDNEQFF,TGCGCCAGCAAAGGACAGGGGAGAGACAATGAGCAGTTCTTC
TRBJ1-1,-,15,-,TRBV30,CAWSPNRGAGTEAFF,TGTGCCTGGAGTCCAAACCGCGGGGCGGGTACTGAAGCTTTCTTT
TRBJ2-7,-,12,-,TRBV7-2,CASSLISYEQYF,TGTGCCAGCAGCTTAATCAGCTACGAGCAGTACTTC
TRBJ2-7,-,13,-,TRBV7-2,CASSLDRALEQYF,TGTGCCAGCAGCTTAGACAGGGCCCTCGAGCAGTACTTC
TRBJ1-3,TRBD1,17,-,TRBV7-2,CASSLEVGTGAGNTIYF,TGTGCCAGCAGCTTAGAGGTCGGGACAGGGGCTGGAAACACCATATATTTT
TRBJ1-2,-,15,-,TRBV27,CASSLSGRRGDGYTF,TGTGCCAGCAGTTTATCGGGGCGCAGGGGAGATGGCTACACCTTC
TRBJ2-3,TRBD1,17,-,TRBV24-1,CATSGRRGQGSTDTQYF,TGTGCCACCAGTGGCCGCCGGGGACAGGGGAGCACAGATACGCAGTATTTT
TRBJ1-2,TRBD1,14,-,TRBV25-1,CASEATGGFYGYTF,TGTGCCAGCGAGGCGACAGGGGGTTTCTATGGCTACACCTTC
TRBJ2-3,-,14,-,TRBV6-5,CASKVLRGADTQYF,TGTGCCAGCAAGGTATTGCGGGGCGCAGATACGCAGTATTTT
TRBJ2-7,TRBD2,15,-,TRBV28,CASSRGGSTSYEQYF,TGTGCCAGCAGTCGGGGGGGGTCCACTTCCTACGAGCAGTACTTC
TRBJ2-7,TRBD2,17,-,TRBV6-2/TRBV6-3,CASSYELAVGSSVEQYF,TGTGCCAGCAGTTACGAACTAGCGGTTGGGAGTTCGGTCGAGCAGTACTTC
TRBJ2-1,TRBD2,16,-,TRBV24-1,CATSEFSSGTYNEQFF,TGTGCCACCAGTGAATTCTCCAGCGGGACGTACAATGAGCAGTTCTTC
TRBJ2-5,TRBD1,16,-,TRBV5-1,CASSPRTGAIQETQYF,TGCGCCAGCAGCCCGAGGACAGGGGCGATTCAAGAGACCCAGTACTTC
TRBJ2-3,TRBD1,17,-,TRBV5-6,CASSSITGAVWADTQYF,TGTGCCAGCAGCTCAATTACAGGGGCAGTCTGGGCAGATACGCAGTATTTT
TRBJ2-5,-,14,few,TRBV7-2,CASSLAGAVETQYF,TGTGCCAGCAGCTTAGCGGGGGCAGTGGAGACCCAGTACTTC
TRBJ1-1,TRBD1,12,-,TRBV19,CASSPSDRVAFF,TGTGCCAGTAGTCCGTCGGACAGGGTCGCTTTCTTT
TRBJ1-1,-,16,-,TRBV18,CASSPGQGTIDTEAFF,TGTGCCAGCTCACCAGGTCAGGGTACTATCGACACTGAAGCTTTCTTT
TRBJ2-7,-,12,many,TRBV5-1,CARSFPRSEQYF,TGCGCGCGAAGTTTCCCTAGGTCCGAGCAGTACTTC
TRBJ2-1,-,15,-,TRBV24-1,CATSDNEGGKNEQFF,TGTGCCACCAGTGATAACGAGGGTGGGAAGAATGAGCAGTTCTTC
TRBJ1-4,TRBD1,17,once,TRBV5-6,CASSSSWGQGYNEKLFF,TGTGCCAGCAGCTCATCTTGGGGACAGGGTTATAATGAAAAACTGTTTTTT
TRBJ2-7,-,16,-,TRBV7-2,CASSEPTGTYSYEQYF,TGTGCCAGCAGCGAACCGACAGGAACCTACTCCTACGAGCAGTACTTC
TRBJ1-2,TRBD1,12,-,TRBV29-1,CSADTGGRGYTF,TGCAGCGCCGATACAGGGGGCCGAGGCTACACCTTC
TRBJ2-1,-,15,-,TRBV7-2,CASSSSGLGGNEQFF,TGTGCCAGCAGCTCGTCAGGACTAGGGGGGAATGAGCAGTTCTTC
TRBJ2-3,-,16,-,TRBV28,CASSPGRRQSTDTQYF,TGTGCCAGCAGTCCTGGCCGGAGGCAATCCACAGATACGCAGTATTTT
TRBJ1-1,-,13,-,TRBV6-6,CASSYPQVREAFF,TGTGCCAGCAGTTACCCGCAGGTACGAGAAGCTTTCTTT
TRBJ2-1,TRBD2,17,few,TRBV19,CASSKHPRLAGDNEQFF,TGTGCCAGTAGTAAACACCCCAGGCTAGCGGGGGACAATGAGCAGTTCTTC
TRBJ1-1,TRBD1,14,-,TRBV30,CAWTRTGKNTEAFF,TGTGCCTGGACCCGGACAGGGAAGAACACTGAAGCTTTCTTT
TRBJ1-4,TRBD1,17,-,TRBV4-3,CASSQVFGRGTGEKLFF,TGCGCCAGCAGCCAAGTCTTTGGCAGGGGGACCGGTGAAAAACTGTTTTTT
TRBJ2-3,TRBD2,19,-,TRBV7-9,CASSRTGTSGRFRDDTQYF,TGTGCCAGCAGCCGAACCGGGACTAGCGGGAGGTTCCGAGACGATACGCAGTATTTT
TRBJ2-2,-,16,-,TRBV5-1,CASSSLANTNTGELFF,TGCGCCAGCAGCTCCCTAGCGAACACGAACACCGGGGAGCTGTTTTTT
TRBJ2-7,TRBD2,15,-,TRBV27,CASSPGLAGHYEQYF,TGTGCCAGCAGTCCGGGACTAGCGGGCCACTACGAGCAGTACTTC
TRBJ1-1,TRBD1,14,-,TRBV5-4,CASSFPGQVTEAFF,TGTGCCAGCAGCTTTCCGGGACAGGTCACTGAAGCTTTCTTT